This T cell receptor beta chain was recovered during a study of vaccination effects on CD4 cells after COVID-19. Study-wide context: Three convalescent patients were sampled both early and late post-vaccination.

Data came from immunoSEQ multiplex PCR; TCRdb stores just in-frame clones and leaves some out. The table records under 40,000 clones, about 68% of them present only once. Cultured cells yielded isolated CD4+ T cells after 10 to 11 days. SARS-CoV-2 infected the person between March and December 2020, as confirmed by PCR. Participants got two doses of BNT162b2 or mRNA-1273 vaccine. On this clone: Its cognate antigen is unknown.

With 1 base clipped from V and 4 bases from J, the junction kept 10 bases outside the gene matches. The length of the CDR3 is 17 residues. Germline V CDR1 and CDR2: LGHNT, FRNRAP. This clonotype originated in a human donor who had a prior SARS-CoV-2 infection. This chain uses TRBV12-5 with TRBJ1-5; TRBD1 agrees at 7 bases. The sequenced sample was CD4+ T cells from PBMCs cultured without peptide, obtained after COVID-19 vaccination. This chain's CDR3 is CASGLGIGTDGNQPQHF. CDR3 bases: TGTGCTAGTGGTTTGGGGATCGGGACAGACGGAAATCAGCCCCAGCATTTT.